This T cell receptor beta chain was sequenced in a study of blood T cell repertoires in COVID-19. Overall study context: Samples of COVID-19 (acute and convalescent) were obtained from the United States, Italy and Spain. T cells, B-cell-depleted T cells, or PBMCs supplied cDNA or gDNA.

The CDR3 has 17 residues. After removal of 7 bases from V and 5 bases from J, the junction contained 17 bases not matched to a gene. Per germline, CDR1 SGHVS and CDR2 FQNEAQ. Authors' data handling: By means of reference gene primer amplification, nucleated cell counts were estimated. Sequenced by immunoSEQ multiplex PCR; TCRdb stores in-frame clones only, minus some. The D gene and trimming were derived from the DNA, and the V and J assignments and clone size from that table. The sample lists about 100,000 clones; 80% to 95% were seen once. The sample comprised peripheral blood. This receptor was identified in a man between 65 and 85 years old with acute or convalescent COVID-19. This chain connects TRBV7-8 to TRBJ2-3; TRBD2 matches 8 bases. The CDR3 spells CASMARERGQLQDTQYF. In nucleotides, the CDR3 is TGTGCCAGCATGGCGAGGGAGCGGGGGCAACTACAAGATACGCAGTATTTT.